Described below is a single T cell receptor beta chain sequence and its context. Just one base apart from a much larger clone, this may be a read error. The missing conserved phenylalanine or tryptophan at the end of this CDR3 makes a read error likely. Molecular barcoded adaptors covering alpha/delta and beta/gamma chains were used on 400 to 450 ng RNA. Each CDR3 protein gets one entry after TCRdb re-called the reads with MiXCR. The sample holds fewer than 75,000 distinct CDR3 sequences, 20% to 25% seen once. The germline gives CDR1 MDHEN, CDR2 SYDVKM. V gave up 2 bases and J gave up 0 bases, with 5 bases separating them. There are 15 residues in the CDR3. This entry belongs to a study of read filtering for tumor transcriptome and immune sequencing. On the study more broadly: Whole-transcriptome libraries were prepared after DNase treatment.

The clonotype originates from a donor at least 40 years old with multiple myeloma. Sequencing input: a population of CD138-negative cells sorted from bone marrow. V usage is TRBV28 and J usage is TRBJ2-6; D ambiguous. The CDR3 DNA sequence: TGTGCCAGCAGTTTAACCCTCTCTGGGGCCAACGTCCTGACTATC. It is translated as CASSLTLSGANVLTI.